The clone carrying this T cell receptor beta chain was counted at least ten times. No antigen is known for it. RNA transcripts served as the template for amplifying TCR beta CDR3 regions. TCR CDR3 underwent first-round RT-PCR with the HTBI primer set. TCRdb reprocessed the multiplex PCR reads with MiXCR, giving one entry per CDR3 protein. The top ten clones hold around 61% of a sample with under 350,000 distinct CDR3 sequences, about 15% of them seen once. The sample belongs to a study of T cells in Graves' hyperthyroidism and ophthalmopathy. Study details: Upon initial diagnosis and before any treatment, peripheral blood was collected.

The study's findings and limits: Most clonotypes that expanded in the thyroid above 0.001 also showed up in blood. Ophthalmopathy was predicted by the model a median of roughly 6.6 months ahead of onset.

The V gene's germline CDR1 is MNHNS and CDR2 SASEGT. V shed 4 bases and J 0 bases; nucleotides not matched to a gene: 21. This CDR3 spans 22 amino acids. The sequence derives from a woman aged 55-69 years with Graves' ophthalmopathy. The source material was blood. V usage is TRBV6-1 and J usage is TRBJ2-3; 11 bases align to TRBD2. In DNA form, the CDR3 reads TGTGCCAGCAGTGGGGGGTTTAGCGGGGGGGACCACCCCCGCGATAGCACAGATACGCAGTATTTT. It encodes CASSGGFSGGDHPRDSTDTQYF.